These 28 T cell receptor beta chains came from one sample sequenced in a study of blood T cell repertoires in COVID-19. The method was immunoSEQ multiplex PCR; TCRdb's version includes in-frame clones alone and lacks a portion of them. The table shows 25,000 to 30,000 clones, with about 91% occurring only once. Specimen: peripheral blood. The receptors derive from a human donor with acute or convalescent COVID-19. The donor label of this sample is uncertain.

The CDR3 bases are TGTGCCAGCAGTGAGGTCGGCGGATACTATGGCTACACCTTC. It is translated as CASSEVGGYYGYTF. The genes are TRBV6-1 and TRBJ1-2; no definite D call. The CDR3 has 14 amino acids. CDR1 is MNHNS and CDR2 is SASEGT in the germline V gene. V lost 3 bases and J 3 bases, leaving 11 bases between the germline ends.

The rearrangement joins TRBV30 to TRBJ1-2; 7 nucleotides match TRBD1. Germline V gene data show CDR1 as GTSNPN and CDR2 as SVGIG (reference sequence). V gave up 0 bases and J gave up 2 bases; unmatched junction bases: 3. This CDR3 is built from 14 residues. For the CDR3, the DNA is TGTGCCTGGAGTGTAGGGACAGAGAACTATGGCTACACCTTC. Amino acids: CAWSVGTENYGYTF. The full variable domain, its missing parts supplied by reference TRBV30 and TRBJ1-2, is SQTIHQWPATLVQPVGSPLSLECTVEGTSNPNLYWYRQAAGRGLQLLFYSVGIGQISSEVPQNLSASRPQDRQFILSSKKLLLSDSGFYLCAWSVGTENYGYTFGSGTRLTVV.

The rearrangement joins TRBV29-1 to TRBJ1-1; D is possibly TRBD1 (5 bases). V lost 5 bases and J lost 1, with 11 bases in between. This CDR3 is built from 13 residues. Germline CDR1 reads SQVTM; CDR2 reads ANQGSEA. CDR3: CSVRDSWNTEAFF. The CDR3 DNA is TGCAGCGTTCGAGACAGCTGGAACACTGAAGCTTTCTTT.

V and J are TRBV7-2 and TRBJ2-1; possible D gene TRBD1, 5 bases. The germline V and J ends were trimmed by 1 base and 8 bases, with 15 bases remaining between them. CDR1 and CDR2 from the germline V gene are SGHTA and FQGNSA. This CDR3 comprises 15 residues. The CDR3 region is CASSLGGGNVDEQFF. CDR3 DNA sequence: TGTGCCAGCAGCTTAGGGGGCGGTAATGTCGATGAGCAGTTCTTC.

The chain has TRBV11-2 and TRBJ2-6, with a tentative D call TRBD2 (5 bases). The CDR3 loop spans 17 amino acids. Trimming stripped 2 bases from V and 2 bases from J, with 13 bases between. Per germline, CDR1 SGHAT and CDR2 FQNNGV. As DNA, the CDR3 is TGTGCCAGCAGCTTACAGGCAGCCGGGACTGGGGCCAACGTCCTGACTTTC. Its protein is CASSLQAAGTGANVLTF.

The DNA of the CDR3 is TGTGCCAGTCTTCTAACAGGTGACTCGAACACCGGGGAGCTGTTTTTT. Translation: CASLLTGDSNTGELFF. This chain joins TRBV19 and TRBJ2-2; a weak D match, TRBD1 (5 bases). The germline CDR1 and CDR2 sequences are LNHDA and SQIVND (reference sequence). The CDR3 contains 16 residues. Trimming shortened V by 8 bases and J by 0 bases, and 16 bases separated the two germline ends.

This clone was counted only a few times. This sequence joins TRBV21-1 and TRBJ2-7; TRBD1 is the table's D call and was not checked against the DNA. TRBV21-1 is labeled a pseudogene. This CDR3 comprises 14 residues. CDR3 bases: TGTGCCAGCAGCACCAGACAGGCCCCCTCGGGGCAGTACGTC. Residues: CASSTRQAPSGQYV.

CDR3 DNA sequence: TGTGCCAGCACCACCTCGCGGGGCCCCTACAATGAGCAGTTCTTC. It is translated as CASTTSRGPYNEQFF. This sequence joins TRBV6-5 and TRBJ2-1; tentatively, D is TRBD2 (6 bases). Germline V gives CDR1 MNHEY, CDR2 SVGAGI. This CDR3 region has 15 residues. V was shortened by 7 bases and J by 2 bases, with 15 bases between the two germline ends.

V gene TRBV20-1 combines with J gene TRBJ2-5; TRBD2 matches 8 bases. The CDR3 is 15 residues long. Germline-derived CDR1 and CDR2 are DFQATT and SNEGSKA (reference sequence). The junction had 11 bases not matched to a gene; V was cut back by 3 bases and J by 5 bases. CDR3 in DNA: TGCAGTGCTAGTCTGGCTAGCGGGTTTGTGGAGACCCAGTACTTC. Its translation is CSASLASGFVETQYF.

The rearrangement uses TRBV7-9 and TRBJ2-7; D perhaps matches TRBD2 (5 bases). Per the germline V gene, CDR1 is SEHNR and CDR2 is FQNEAQ (reference sequence). This CDR3 has 14 amino acids. V lost 1 base to trimming and J lost 7 bases, with 14 bases between them. The CDR3 reads CASSLGYTGDEQYF. CDR3 sequence (DNA): TGTGCCAGCAGCTTAGGTTATACCGGGGATGAGCAGTACTTC.

The rearrangement uses TRBV7-2 and TRBJ2-5; tentatively, D is TRBD2 (6 bases). The CDR3 runs 16 residues. Germline V gene lookup returns CDR1 SGHTA and CDR2 FQGNSA. V shed 5 bases and J shed 2 bases, with 18 bases lying between them. CDR3 coding DNA: TGTGCCAGCAGCCGGGGGTCTGGCATTTCGCAAGAGACCCAGTACTTC. It translates to CASSRGSGISQETQYF.

V gene TRBV19 combines with J gene TRBJ1-6; possible D gene TRBD1, 5 bases. This CDR3 has 14 amino acids. Germline V lookup: CDR1 LNHDA, CDR2 SQIVND (reference sequence). V was trimmed by 5 bases and J by 6 bases, leaving 11 bases between them. In nucleotides, the CDR3 is TGTGCCAGTAGTGGATCGGGGGGTAATTCACCCCTCCACTTT. Its protein is CASSGSGGNSPLHF.

The V and J genes are TRBV10-3 and TRBJ2-7, with D possibly TRBD1 on 5 matching bases. Germline V lookup: CDR1 ENHRY, CDR2 SYGVKD. CDR3 length: 14 residues. The V and J ends lost 2 bases and 1 base respectively, with 9 bases between them. DNA of the CDR3: TGTGCCATCAGTGAGCGGACAAGGTCCTACGAGCAGTACTTC. Translated, it gives CAISERTRSYEQYF.

This rearrangement joins TRBV14 to TRBJ2-7; 12 bases are shared with TRBD1. The CDR3 has 14 residues. V dropped 4 bases and J dropped 2; count of bases not matched to a gene: 0. The germline V gene encodes CDR1 SGHDN and CDR2 FVKESK. The CDR3 is CASSRDRGPYEQYF. Written as DNA, the CDR3 is TGTGCCAGCAGCCGGGACAGGGGGCCCTACGAGCAGTACTTC.

This clone occurred once. The CDR3 nucleotides read TGTGCCAGCAGGGAGACAGGGGGCAATCAGCCCCAGCATTTT. Its protein product is CASRETGGNQPQHF. The chain joins TRBV6-5 to TRBJ1-5; 8 bases are a match to TRBD1. Per the germline V gene, CDR1 is MNHEY and CDR2 is SVGAGI. V shed 6 bases, J shed 2 bases, and the junction held 3 bases outside the gene matches. This CDR3 comprises 14 residues.

The chain carries TRBV10-2 and TRBJ2-3; tentative D call: TRBD1 (6 bases). Germline V gene lookup returns CDR1 WSHSY and CDR2 SAAADI. V was pared by 4 bases and J by 5 bases, with 13 bases between. CDR3 length: 14 amino acids. CDR3: CASSGGTSRDTQYF. DNA of the CDR3: TGCGCCAGCAGTGGGGGGACATCCCGAGATACGCAGTATTTT.

A single count supports this clone. The CDR3 region is CASSFDRAYTLHF. The CDR3 coding sequence is TGCGCCAGCAGCTTCGACAGGGCATACACCCTCCACTTT. V usage is TRBV5-1 and J usage is TRBJ1-6; 7 bases match TRBD1. This CDR3 comprises 13 residues. With 2 bases clipped from V and 14 bases from J, the junction kept 7 bases outside the gene matches. Germline V gene lookup returns CDR1 SGHRS and CDR2 YFSETQ. The full variable domain, rest sourced from reference TRBV5-1 and TRBJ1-6, is KAGVTQTPRYLIKTRGQQVTLSCSPISGHRSVSWYQQTPGQGLQFLFEYFSETQRNKGNFPGRFSGRQFSNSRSEMNVSTLELGDSALYLCASSFDRAYTLHFGNGTRLTVT.

V and J are TRBV5-1 and TRBJ2-3; 7 bases fit TRBD2. Trimming removed 4 bases from V and 2 bases from J; junction bases left unmatched: 7. The length of the CDR3 is 15 residues. Germline loops: CDR1 SGHRS, CDR2 YFSETQ. This CDR3 is CASSPISGYTDTQYF. CDR3 DNA: TGCGCCAGCAGCCCGATTAGCGGGTACACAGATACGCAGTATTTT.

The chain links TRBV6-5 to TRBJ2-7; 7 positions match TRBD1. The CDR3 totals 13 residues. The ends lost 5 bases at V and 2 bases at J; junction bases unmatched: 3. CDR1 and CDR2 (germline): MNHEY, SVGAGI. The CDR3 sequence is CASSRQGPYEQYF. In DNA, the CDR3 is TGTGCCAGCAGTCGACAGGGTCCCTACGAGCAGTACTTC.

V gene TRBV27 combines with J gene TRBJ1-6; TRBD1 agrees at 9 bases. The germline gives CDR1 MNHEY, CDR2 SMNVEV (reference sequence). V shed 8 bases and J 2 bases; nucleotides not matched to a gene: 10. The CDR3 loop spans 17 amino acids. CDR3 region: CASVGDRVVAYNSPLHF. The DNA for the CDR3 is TGTGCCAGCGTAGGGGACAGGGTCGTAGCCTATAATTCACCCCTCCACTTT.

The chain combines TRBV7-3 with TRBJ2-3; D gene ambiguous. Germline lookup yields CDR1 SGHTA and CDR2 FQGTGA. V lost 3 bases to trimming and J lost 3 bases, with 7 bases between them. There are 13 residues in the CDR3. The CDR3 DNA reads TGTGCCAGCAGCTTTGGCCTGACAGATACGCAGTATTTT. Protein sequence: CASSFGLTDTQYF.

The table lists this clone with a few counts. This sequence joins TRBV27 and TRBJ1-6; D is perhaps TRBD1 (5 bases). Per the germline V gene, CDR1 is MNHEY and CDR2 is SMNVEV (reference sequence). The CDR3 runs 17 residues. Trimming stripped 0 bases from V and 0 bases from J, with 9 bases between. This CDR3 reads CASSLSRGGSYNSPLHF. For the CDR3, the DNA is TGTGCCAGCAGTTTATCGCGGGGGGGCTCCTATAATTCACCCCTCCACTTT.

CDR3 residues: CATSSPGLQETQYF. The CDR3 DNA reads TGTGCCACCAGTTCTCCGGGTCTTCAAGAGACCCAGTACTTC. This sequence joins TRBV24-1 and TRBJ2-5, with no clear D. The CDR3 has 14 residues. V shed 6 bases and J shed 2 bases, with 12 bases lying between them. In germline, CDR1 is KGHDR, CDR2 SFDVKD.

This chain joins TRBV28 and TRBJ1-1, with D hard to call. Germline V gives CDR1 MDHEN, CDR2 SYDVKM. Between the trimmed V and J ends, which lost 6 bases and 3 bases, there was a span of 8 bases. The CDR3 covers 12 residues. The CDR3 protein is CASRSRDTEAFF. The CDR3 nucleotides are TGTGCCAGCAGATCCCGGGACACTGAAGCTTTCTTT.

V is TRBV11-3 and J is TRBJ2-7; a weak D match, TRBD1 (6 bases). Trimming left V 4 bases short and J 6 bases short, with 16 bases between. CDR1 SGHNT and CDR2 YENEEA come from the germline V gene. This CDR3 region has 14 residues. CDR3 sequence reads: CASSSKVDRIEQYF. The DNA for the CDR3 is TGTGCCAGCAGCTCAAAAGTCGACAGGATCGAGCAGTACTTC.

The CDR3 sequence: CASSLAGGTYNEQFF. The CDR3 nucleotides read TGCGCCAGCAGCTTGGCAGGGGGCACCTACAATGAGCAGTTCTTC. This chain joins TRBV5-1 and TRBJ2-1, with 8 bases that match TRBD1. Germline-derived CDR1 and CDR2 are SGHRS and YFSETQ. The CDR3 runs 15 residues. V shed 0 bases, J shed 2 bases, and the junction held 1 base outside the gene matches.

This chain uses TRBV18 with TRBJ1-5; D unclear. Per germline, CDR1 KGHSH and CDR2 LQKENI. V was trimmed by 2 bases and J by 4 bases, leaving 9 bases between them. The CDR3 extends over 14 amino acids. This chain's CDR3 is CASSPGSQNQPQHF. DNA of the CDR3: TGTGCCAGCTCACCAGGGAGTCAAAATCAGCCCCAGCATTTT. Drawing the rest from reference TRBV18 and TRBJ1-5, the complete variable domain is NAGVMQNPRHLVRRRGQEARLRCSPMKGHSHVYWYRQLPEEGLKFMVYLQKENIIDESGMPKERFSAEFPKEGPSILRIQQVVRGDSAAYFCASSPGSQNQPQHFGDGTRLSIL.

This clone was seen a handful of times. J is TRBJ1-5 and V is TRBV10-2; a possible D gene is TRBD1 (6 bases). This CDR3 has 16 amino acids. Germline V gene lookup returns CDR1 WSHSY and CDR2 SAAADI. The V end was cut by 0 bases, the J end by 3 bases, with 12 bases between. DNA of the CDR3: TGCGCCAGCAGTGAGTCAGGGGGGGCTATCAATCAGCCCCAGCATTTT. Amino acid sequence: CASSESGGAINQPQHF.